This T cell receptor (beta chain) was sequenced during a study of cytomegalovirus exposure and HLA in healthy donors. Study overall: Out of about 179 million T cells, an earlier analysis found 117 million unique TCR beta sequences in total.

Broader study findings: Researchers reported from a later analysis that most CMV-associated TCR beta chains appeared HLA-restricted. In a later analysis, donors in an Asian-associated ancestry cluster reportedly had fewer N-insertions in productive TCRs than the cohort mean.

On this clone itself: The antigen is undetermined.

Primers: 60 Vbeta forward and 13 Jbeta reverse. TCRdb keeps only in-frame clones here, not all; method: immunoSEQ multiplex PCR. The table records 90,000 or so clones, 70% to 85% of them present only once. V trimming: 3 bases; J trimming: 3 bases; junction bases outside the gene matches: 8. The CDR3 is made up of 15 amino acids. The germline V gene encodes CDR1 MDHEN and CDR2 SYDVKM. This chain uses TRBV28 with TRBJ2-7, with TRBD1 matching over 7 bases. The receptor's source is a man in his fifties in good health and CMV-seronegative. The material sequenced was PBMCs. CDR3 DNA sequence: TGTGCCAGCAGTTTCTTAGACAGGGCGAGCTACGAGCAGTACTTC. Its translation: CASSFLDRASYEQYF. Based on the CDR3 plus reference TRBV28 and TRBJ2-7, the full variable domain is DVKVTQSSRYLVKRTGEKVFLECVQDMDHENMFWYRQDPGLGLRLIYFSYDVKMKEKGDIPEGYSVSREKKERFSLILESASTNQTSMYLCASSFLDRASYEQYFGPGTRLTVT.